This TCR beta chain was captured in a study of regulatory T cells in long-lasting Graves disease. Study-level information: Newly diagnosed Graves' patients had taken antithyroid drugs under 3 months.

Described time point: newly diagnosed GD, antithyroid drugs for less than 3 months. PBMC RNA was the source of the TCR library. Per germline, CDR1 MNHEY and CDR2 SMNVEV (reference sequence). This CDR3 spans 14 amino acids. Germline trimming cut 4 bases from V and 2 bases from J; bases unmatched to any gene: 2. This clonotype was observed many times. TCR beta libraries were built with iRepertoire HTBI primers and Arm-PCR of CDR3 regions. Each CDR3 protein gets one entry after TCRdb re-called the multiplex PCR reads with MiXCR. The sample carries roughly 420,000 distinct CDR3 sequences, around 15% recorded once. The data also belong to a second study, concerning T cells in Graves' hyperthyroidism and ophthalmopathy.

This specimen consisted of peripheral blood mononuclear cells (PBMCs), obtained at new diagnosis, from a patient treated with antithyroid drugs. The V call is TRBV27, the J call TRBJ2-1; the match to TRBD1 covers 7 bases. This clonotype was sampled from a young woman with Graves disease. CDR3 in amino acids: CASSSGQTYNEQFF. CDR3 sequence (DNA): TGTGCCAGCAGTTCGGGACAGACCTACAATGAGCAGTTCTTC.